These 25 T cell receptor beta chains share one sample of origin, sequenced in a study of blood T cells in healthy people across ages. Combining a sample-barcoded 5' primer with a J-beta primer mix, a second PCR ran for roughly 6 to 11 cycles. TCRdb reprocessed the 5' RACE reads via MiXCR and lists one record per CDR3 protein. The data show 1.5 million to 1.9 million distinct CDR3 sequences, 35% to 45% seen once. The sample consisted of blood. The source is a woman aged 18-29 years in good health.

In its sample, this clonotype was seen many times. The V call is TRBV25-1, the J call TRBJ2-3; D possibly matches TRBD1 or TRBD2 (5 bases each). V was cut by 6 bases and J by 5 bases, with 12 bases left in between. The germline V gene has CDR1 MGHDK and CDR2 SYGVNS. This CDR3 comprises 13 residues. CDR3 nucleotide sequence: TGTGCCAGCAGCCCGGGACGAAGAGATACGCAGTATTTT. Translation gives CASSPGRRDTQYF.

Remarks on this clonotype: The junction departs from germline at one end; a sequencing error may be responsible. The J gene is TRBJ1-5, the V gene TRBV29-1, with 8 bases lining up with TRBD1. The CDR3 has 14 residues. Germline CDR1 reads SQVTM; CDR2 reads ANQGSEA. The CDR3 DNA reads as TGCAGCGTACTCGACAGGGGTAGTGATCAGTCCCAGCATTTT. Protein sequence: CSVLDRGSDQSQHF.

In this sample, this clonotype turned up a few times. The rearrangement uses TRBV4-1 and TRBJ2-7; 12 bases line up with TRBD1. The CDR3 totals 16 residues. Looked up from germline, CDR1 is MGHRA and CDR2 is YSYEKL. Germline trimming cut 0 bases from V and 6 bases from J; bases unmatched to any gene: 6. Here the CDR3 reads CASSQDLGQGAREQYF. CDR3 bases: TGCGCCAGCAGCCAAGATTTGGGACAGGGGGCGCGCGAGCAGTACTTC.

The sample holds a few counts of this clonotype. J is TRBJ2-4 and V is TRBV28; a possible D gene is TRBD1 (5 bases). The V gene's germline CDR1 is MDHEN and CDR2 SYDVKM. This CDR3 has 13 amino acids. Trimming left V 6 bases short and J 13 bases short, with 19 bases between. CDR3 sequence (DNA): TGTGCCAGCAGCTCTCGACAGTACAATGAGCAGTACTTC. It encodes CASSSRQYNEQYF.

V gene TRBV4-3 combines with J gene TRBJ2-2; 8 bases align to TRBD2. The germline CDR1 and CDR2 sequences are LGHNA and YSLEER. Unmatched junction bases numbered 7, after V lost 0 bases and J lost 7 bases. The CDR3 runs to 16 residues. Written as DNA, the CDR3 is TGCGCCAGCAGCCAAGATTGGCGGGGGGCAAGCGGGGAGCTGTTTTTT. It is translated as CASSQDWRGASGELFF.

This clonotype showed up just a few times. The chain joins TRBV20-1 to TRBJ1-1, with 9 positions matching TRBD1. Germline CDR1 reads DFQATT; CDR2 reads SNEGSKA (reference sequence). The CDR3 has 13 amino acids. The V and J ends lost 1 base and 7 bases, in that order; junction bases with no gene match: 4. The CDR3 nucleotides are TGCAGTGCTAGAGCCCACAGGGGGCTTGAAGCTTTCTTT. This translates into CSARAHRGLEAFF.

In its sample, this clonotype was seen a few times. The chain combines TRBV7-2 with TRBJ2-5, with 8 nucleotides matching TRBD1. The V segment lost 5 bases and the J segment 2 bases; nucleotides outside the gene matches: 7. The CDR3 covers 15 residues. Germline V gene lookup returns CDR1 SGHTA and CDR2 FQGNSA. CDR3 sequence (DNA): TGTGCCAGCAGCCCACATCAGGGGGCTCAAGAGACCCAGTACTTC. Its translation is CASSPHQGAQETQYF.

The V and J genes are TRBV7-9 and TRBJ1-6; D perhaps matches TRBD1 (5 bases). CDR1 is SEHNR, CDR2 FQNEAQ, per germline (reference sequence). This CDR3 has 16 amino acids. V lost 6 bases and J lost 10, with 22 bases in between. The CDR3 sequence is CASSLNRDPGRSPLHF. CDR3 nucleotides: TGTGCCAGCAGTCTGAACCGGGACCCGGGCCGGTCACCCCTCCACTTT.

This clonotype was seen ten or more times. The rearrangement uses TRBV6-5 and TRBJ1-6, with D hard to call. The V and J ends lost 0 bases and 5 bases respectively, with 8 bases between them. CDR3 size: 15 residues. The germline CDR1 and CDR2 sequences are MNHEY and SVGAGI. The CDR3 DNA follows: TGTGCCAGCAGTTACTCTCCCTGGGATAATTCACCCCTCCACTTT. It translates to CASSYSPWDNSPLHF.

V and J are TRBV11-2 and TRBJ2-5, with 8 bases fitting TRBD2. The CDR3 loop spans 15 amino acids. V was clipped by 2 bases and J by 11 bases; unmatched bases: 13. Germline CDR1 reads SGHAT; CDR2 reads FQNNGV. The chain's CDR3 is CASSLIGATSGEQYF. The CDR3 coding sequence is TGTGCCAGCAGCTTAATCGGGGCAACTAGCGGTGAGCAGTACTTC.

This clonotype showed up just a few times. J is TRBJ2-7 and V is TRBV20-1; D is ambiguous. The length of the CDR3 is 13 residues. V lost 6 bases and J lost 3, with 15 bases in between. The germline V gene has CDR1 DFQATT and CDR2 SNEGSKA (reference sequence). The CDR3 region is CSAGSLNYYEQYF. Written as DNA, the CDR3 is TGCAGTGCCGGATCTTTAAACTACTACGAGCAGTACTTC.

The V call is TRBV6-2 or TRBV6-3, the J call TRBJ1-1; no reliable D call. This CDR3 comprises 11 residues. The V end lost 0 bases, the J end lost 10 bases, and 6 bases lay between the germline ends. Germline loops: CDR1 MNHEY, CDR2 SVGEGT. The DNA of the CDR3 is TGTGCCAGCAGTTACTCGATACGAGCTTTCTTT. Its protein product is CASSYSIRAFF.

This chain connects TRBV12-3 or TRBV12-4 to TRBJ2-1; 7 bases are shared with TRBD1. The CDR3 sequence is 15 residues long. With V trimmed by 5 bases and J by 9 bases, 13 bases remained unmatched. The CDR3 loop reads CASSKGGQLQGEQFF. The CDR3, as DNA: TGTGCCAGCAGTAAAGGGGGACAGCTACAGGGTGAGCAGTTCTTC.

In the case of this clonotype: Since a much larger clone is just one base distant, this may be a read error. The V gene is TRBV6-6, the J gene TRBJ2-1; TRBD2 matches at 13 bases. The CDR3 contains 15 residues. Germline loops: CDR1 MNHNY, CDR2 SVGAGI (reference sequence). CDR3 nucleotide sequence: TGTGCCAGCAGTCGCACTAGCGGGGGGGACAATGAGCGGTTCTTC. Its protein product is CASSRTSGGDNERFF.

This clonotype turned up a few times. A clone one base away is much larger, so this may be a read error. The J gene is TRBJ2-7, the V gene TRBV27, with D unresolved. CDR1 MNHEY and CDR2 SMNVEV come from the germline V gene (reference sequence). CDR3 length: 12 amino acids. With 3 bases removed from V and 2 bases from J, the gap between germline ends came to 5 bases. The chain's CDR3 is CASSFTAYEQYF. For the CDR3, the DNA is TGTGCCAGCAGTTTCACAGCCTACGAGCAGTACTTC.

The CDR3 nucleotides are TGCAGCGTTTGGACGGGGCATGAGCAGTTCTTC. Translating it yields CSVWTGHEQFF. J is TRBJ2-1 and V is TRBV29-1; either TRBD1 or TRBD2 may fit D (5 bases each). This CDR3 has 11 amino acids. The germline gives CDR1 SQVTM, CDR2 ANQGSEA. Trimming left V 5 bases short and J 8 bases short, with 10 bases between.

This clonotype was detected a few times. CDR3 nucleotide sequence: TGCAGCGTTGAGGGAAGGCACAGGGGACGAACCTACGAGCAGTACTTC. It yields the protein CSVEGRHRGRTYEQYF. The chain is built from TRBV29-1 and TRBJ2-7; TRBD1 aligns across 7 bases. V lost 3 bases, J lost 2 bases, and 13 bases stayed unmatched. The CDR3 length is 16 residues. From germline, CDR1 is SQVTM and CDR2 ANQGSEA.

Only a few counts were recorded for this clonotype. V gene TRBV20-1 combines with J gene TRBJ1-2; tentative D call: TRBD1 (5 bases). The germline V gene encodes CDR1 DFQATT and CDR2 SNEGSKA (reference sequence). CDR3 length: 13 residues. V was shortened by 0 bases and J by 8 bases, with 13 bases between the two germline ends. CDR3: CSARDPMGRGYTF. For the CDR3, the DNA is TGCAGTGCTAGAGATCCGATGGGACGCGGCTACACCTTC.

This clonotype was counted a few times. The DNA of the CDR3 is TGTGCCAGCAGTGACCAGGGCACAGATACGCAGTATTTT. Protein: CASSDQGTDTQYF. The rearrangement links TRBV6-5 to TRBJ2-3; D remains unclear. V lost 5 bases to trimming and J lost 1 base, with 7 bases between them. The CDR3 loop spans 13 amino acids. Per germline, CDR1 MNHEY and CDR2 SVGAGI.

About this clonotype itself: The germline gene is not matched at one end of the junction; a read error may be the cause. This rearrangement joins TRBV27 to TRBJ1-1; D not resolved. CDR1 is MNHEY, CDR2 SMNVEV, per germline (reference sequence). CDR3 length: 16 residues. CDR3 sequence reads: CASSLSRRVGNAEAFF. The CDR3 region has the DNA TGTGCCAGCAGTTTATCGAGGAGGGTGGGGAACGCTGAAGCTTTCTTT.

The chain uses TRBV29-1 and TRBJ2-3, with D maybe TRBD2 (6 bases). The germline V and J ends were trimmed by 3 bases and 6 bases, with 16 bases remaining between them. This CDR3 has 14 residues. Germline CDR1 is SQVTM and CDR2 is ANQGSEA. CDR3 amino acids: CSVEGDSSHDTQYF. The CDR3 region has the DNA TGCAGCGTTGAGGGGGACTCTTCGCACGATACGCAGTATTTT.

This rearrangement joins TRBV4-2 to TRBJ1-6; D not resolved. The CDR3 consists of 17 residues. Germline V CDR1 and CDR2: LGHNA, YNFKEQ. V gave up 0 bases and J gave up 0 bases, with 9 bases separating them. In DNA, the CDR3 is TGTGCCAGCAGCCAAGATGGACTGATCTCCTATAATTCACCCCTCCACTTT. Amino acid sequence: CASSQDGLISYNSPLHF.

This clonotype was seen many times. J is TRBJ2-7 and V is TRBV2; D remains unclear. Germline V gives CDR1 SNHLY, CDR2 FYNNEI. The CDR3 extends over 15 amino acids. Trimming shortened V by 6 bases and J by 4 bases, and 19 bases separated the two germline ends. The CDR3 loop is CASSPNMDLLYEQYF. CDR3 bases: TGTGCCAGCAGCCCTAACATGGACCTCCTATACGAGCAGTACTTC.

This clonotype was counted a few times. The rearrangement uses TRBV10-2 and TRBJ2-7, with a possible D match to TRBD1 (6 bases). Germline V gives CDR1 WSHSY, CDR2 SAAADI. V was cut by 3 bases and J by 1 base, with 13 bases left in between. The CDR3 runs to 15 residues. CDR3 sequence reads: CASSDTGRGSYEQYF. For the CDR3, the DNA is TGCGCCAGCAGTGACACAGGGCGTGGTTCCTACGAGCAGTACTTC.

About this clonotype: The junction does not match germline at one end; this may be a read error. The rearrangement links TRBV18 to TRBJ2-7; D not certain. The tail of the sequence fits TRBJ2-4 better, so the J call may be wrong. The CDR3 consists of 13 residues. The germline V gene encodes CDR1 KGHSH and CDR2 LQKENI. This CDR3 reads CASSPDRKNIQYF. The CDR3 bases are TGTGCTAGCTCACCAGACCGCAAAAACATTCAGTACTTC.